This T cell receptor beta chain was captured by sequencing in a study of cytomegalovirus exposure and HLA in healthy donors. Whole-study findings and limits: Most TCR sequences showed up rarely, but some public TCRs showed up in many donors. First-cohort TCR clusters tended to co-occur in the 90 to 150 validation repertoires, a later analysis found. Three CMV-associated chains proved CMV antigen-specific in vitro.

This CDR3 is 16 amino acids long. Trimming left V 2 bases short and J 1 base short, with 14 bases between. Per the germline V gene, CDR1 is MNHEY and CDR2 is SVGAGI. Measured with immunoSEQ multiplex PCR; TCRdb has only the in-frame clones, and not every one. The profile covers about 92,000 clones, with roughly 92% appearing a single time and about 1% taken by the ten largest. Separate from the roughly 700-subject first cohort was the roughly 130-subject validation cohort, to which the donors belonged. This clone showed up just once. Its antigen remains unidentified. The chain couples TRBV6-5 to TRBJ1-1; D is perhaps TRBD1 (6 bases). The TCR sequence derives from a woman aged 30 to 39 in good health and CMV-seropositive. The sample was PBMCs. Here the CDR3 DNA reads TGTGCCAGCAGTTACCAACAAGCAGGGGCGAACACTGAAGCTTTCTTT. Residues: CASSYQQAGANTEAFF.